The next 28 T cell receptor beta chains were all read from a single sample in a study of technical replicates of blood from a handful of donors. TCRdb keeps only in-frame clones here, not all; method: immunoSEQ multiplex PCR. The sample carries roughly 85,000 clones, 94% recorded once. The sequenced sample was T cells isolated from PBMCs. These TCRs come from a human donor in good health.

The chain uses TRBV19 and TRBJ2-1; no clear D gene. Trimming took 0 bases from V and 7 from J, leaving 4 bases between them. The CDR3 consists of 12 residues. From germline, CDR1 is LNHDA and CDR2 SQIVND (reference sequence). The CDR3 loop is CASSIDGNEQFF. The CDR3 DNA is TGTGCCAGTAGTATAGACGGGAATGAGCAGTTCTTC.

This chain joins TRBV28 and TRBJ2-2; 9 bases map to TRBD1. Germline-derived CDR1 and CDR2 are MDHEN and SYDVKM. V trimming: 3 bases; J trimming: 7 bases; junction bases outside the gene matches: 6. The CDR3 has 15 amino acids. CDR3: CASSLRDRAIGELFF. The CDR3 region has the DNA TGTGCCAGCAGTTTGCGGGACAGGGCTATCGGGGAGCTGTTTTTT.

The chain has TRBV28 and TRBJ2-5; 9 nucleotides agree with TRBD1. J lost 5 bases, V lost 8 bases, and 12 bases had no gene match. CDR1 and CDR2 (germline): MDHEN, SYDVKM. The CDR3 runs to 15 residues. CDR3 DNA sequence: TGTGCCAGCCTACGCGGGGACAGGGTCTCGGAGACCCAGTACTTC. Amino acids: CASLRGDRVSETQYF.

The rearrangement links TRBV2 to TRBJ2-3; TRBD2 matches at 8 bases. Germline lookup yields CDR1 SNHLY and CDR2 FYNNEI. The CDR3 is 17 amino acids. J gave up 0 bases and V 8 bases, and 13 bases lay outside the gene matches. The CDR3, as DNA: TGTGCCAGCGGCGGCTTCCTAGCGGGTCTGAGCACAGATACGCAGTATTTT. This translates into CASGGFLAGLSTDTQYF.

The J gene is TRBJ1-1, the V gene TRBV7-3; D is uncertain. V was cut by 1 base and J by 3 bases, with 21 bases left in between. This CDR3 comprises 18 residues. The germline gives CDR1 SGHTA, CDR2 FQGTGA. CDR3 sequence: CASSLRISTATAHTEAFF. Written as DNA, the CDR3 is TGTGCCAGCAGCTTAAGAATATCAACAGCAACAGCTCACACTGAAGCTTTCTTT.

The chain is built from TRBV11-2 and TRBJ2-3, with a weak D call TRBD2 (6 bases). Trimming removed 5 bases at V and 0 bases at J, with 12 bases between. The length of the CDR3 is 15 residues. The V gene's germline CDR1 is SGHAT and CDR2 FQNNGV. The CDR3 nucleotides read TGTGCCAGCAGCCTACTAGCTGGGAGCACAGATACGCAGTATTTT. Its protein is CASSLLAGSTDTQYF.

The chain links TRBV27 to TRBJ2-1; TRBD1 is a possible D gene (6 bases). CDR1 and CDR2 (germline): MNHEY, SMNVEV (reference sequence). Trimming removed 2 bases at V and 13 bases at J, with 18 bases between. The CDR3 is 14 amino acids. The CDR3 sequence: CASSLNPGTPTQFF. CDR3 bases: TGTGCCAGCAGTTTAAACCCCGGGACACCCACCCAGTTCTTC.

This sequence joins TRBV6-1 and TRBJ2-3; D not resolved. Germline CDR1 and CDR2: MNHNS and SASEGT. The ends were cut back, 3 bases at V and 6 bases at J, with 10 bases in the middle. CDR3 length: 13 residues. The CDR3 DNA reads TGTGCCAGCAGTGAGCGGCCTCTGGATACGCAGTATTTT. Protein product: CASSERPLDTQYF.

The V call is TRBV7-3, the J call TRBJ1-1; 9 bases are a match to TRBD1. J was trimmed by 5 bases and V by 5 bases; bases with no gene match: 3. Germline V lookup: CDR1 SGHTA, CDR2 FQGTGA. The CDR3 has 13 amino acids. CDR3 in amino acids: CASSVDRGTEAFF. CDR3 bases: TGTGCCAGCAGCGTTGACAGGGGGACTGAAGCTTTCTTT.

The V call is TRBV7-2, the J call TRBJ1-2; 9 bases fit TRBD1. This CDR3 region has 15 residues. Germline CDR1 is SGHTA and CDR2 is FQGNSA. V was clipped by 5 bases and J by 6 bases; unmatched bases: 10. The CDR3 spells CASSTYRGPGNGYTF. The CDR3 bases are TGTGCCAGCAGCACCTACAGGGGGCCAGGTAATGGCTACACCTTC.

This chain uses TRBV10-3 with TRBJ1-2, with D tentatively TRBD1 (6 bases). The CDR3 has 14 residues. V dropped 0 bases and J dropped 6 bases, with 11 bases sitting between them. Looked up from germline, CDR1 is ENHRY and CDR2 is SYGVKD. The CDR3 loop reads CAISESRGFDGYTF. The CDR3 DNA sequence: TGTGCCATCAGTGAGTCGAGGGGGTTTGATGGCTACACCTTC.

CDR3 DNA sequence: TGTGCCAGCAGCTTCAGACAGTACAATGAGCAGTTCTTC. Its protein product is CASSFRQYNEQFF. The chain uses TRBV5-6 and TRBJ2-1; D possibly corresponds to TRBD1 (5 bases). The CDR3 sequence is 13 residues long. Trimming shortened V by 2 bases and J by 4 bases, and 7 bases separated the two germline ends. Germline V gives CDR1 SGHDT, CDR2 YYEEEE. Full variable domain (remainder filled in from reference TRBV5-6 and TRBJ2-1): DAGVTQSPTHLIKTRGQQVTLRCSPKSGHDTVSWYQQALGQGPQFIFQYYEEEERQRGNFPDRFSGHQFPNYSSELNVNALLLGDSALYLCASSFRQYNEQFFGPGTRLTVL.

This chain uses TRBV5-1 with TRBJ2-7; 8 bases fit TRBD2. V shed 4 bases, J shed 3 bases, and the junction held 9 bases outside the gene matches. The germline V gene has CDR1 SGHRS and CDR2 YFSETQ. CDR3 length: 15 amino acids. CDR3 amino acids: CASSPSGGLGYEQYF. The CDR3 DNA follows: TGCGCCAGCAGCCCCTCGGGAGGGTTAGGCTACGAGCAGTACTTC.

The chain links TRBV19 to TRBJ2-3, with D tentatively TRBD2 (6 bases). The CDR3 runs to 14 residues. Deletions cut 1 base from V and 2 bases from J, with 7 bases between. CDR1 and CDR2 (germline): LNHDA, SQIVND (reference sequence). The CDR3 protein is CASSIGEDTDTQYF. CDR3 nucleotides: TGTGCCAGTAGTATAGGGGAGGACACAGATACGCAGTATTTT.

This chain links TRBV10-3 with TRBJ2-1, with TRBD2 as a possible D gene (6 bases). This CDR3 is built from 15 residues. The V end was cut by 3 bases, the J end by 0 bases, with 9 bases between. The germline V gene has CDR1 ENHRY and CDR2 SYGVKD. CDR3 protein: CAISDLGSSYNEQFF. CDR3 DNA: TGTGCCATCAGTGATCTCGGGAGCTCCTACAATGAGCAGTTCTTC.

The V gene is TRBV27, the J gene TRBJ2-7; 8 positions match TRBD1. Trimming cost V 3 bases and J 0 bases; bases outside gene matches: 7. The germline V gene has CDR1 MNHEY and CDR2 SMNVEV (reference sequence). This CDR3 spans 16 amino acids. DNA of the CDR3: TGTGCCAGCAGTTTTTCGCGACAGGGGAGCTCCTACGAGCAGTACTTC. Translating it yields CASSFSRQGSSYEQYF.

The gene calls are TRBV6-1 and TRBJ1-1; no firm D call. The length of the CDR3 is 14 residues. V lost 2 bases and J lost 3, with 10 bases in between. The germline gives CDR1 MNHNS, CDR2 SASEGT. This chain's CDR3 is CASSEPPRDTEAFF. The CDR3 region has the DNA TGTGCCAGCAGTGAACCACCGAGGGACACTGAAGCTTTCTTT.

This clone was detected only once. The chain carries TRBV19 and TRBJ1-5, with TRBD1 matching 7 bases. V trimming: 4 bases; J trimming: 0 bases; junction bases outside the gene matches: 3. CDR1 and CDR2 (germline): LNHDA, SQIVND (reference sequence). CDR3 length: 15 amino acids. DNA of the CDR3: TGTGCCAGTAGTACACAGGGGTATAGCAATCAGCCCCAGCATTTT. Its translation is CASSTQGYSNQPQHF.

This chain links TRBV5-1 with TRBJ2-7, with D possibly matching TRBD1 (5 bases). The V and J ends lost 1 base and 7 bases respectively, with 21 bases between them. The CDR3 is made up of 16 amino acids. Germline CDR1 is SGHRS and CDR2 is YFSETQ. In nucleotides, the CDR3 is TGCGCCAGCAGCTTGCATATGACAGCCCGCCCTGGGGAGCAGTACTTC. It encodes CASSLHMTARPGEQYF.

The rearrangement joins TRBV21-1 to TRBJ2-3; the table gives TRBD1 as D, unverified against the DNA. TRBV21-1 constitutes a pseudogene. The CDR3 runs 18 residues. The CDR3 bases are TGTGCCAGCAGCAAAAGTGGGACAGGGAAGTTTCGCACAGATACGCAGTATTTT. As protein: CASSKSGTGKFRTDTQYF.

J is TRBJ2-3 and V is TRBV9, with 10 bases aligning to TRBD2. J gave up 2 bases and V 0 bases, and 9 bases lay outside the gene matches. The length of the CDR3 is 18 residues. CDR1 is SGDLS and CDR2 is YYNGEE in the germline V gene. The CDR3 sequence: CASSVVGAGGHLTDTQYF. The CDR3 bases are TGTGCCAGCAGCGTAGTTGGAGCGGGGGGGCACCTCACAGATACGCAGTATTTT.

The chain employs TRBV9 and TRBJ1-1; D possibly corresponds to TRBD1 (6 bases). Germline CDR1 is SGDLS and CDR2 is YYNGEE. Between the trimmed V and J ends, which lost 0 bases and 1 base, there was a span of 10 bases. The CDR3 spans 15 residues. CDR3 nucleotides: TGTGCCAGCAGCGTAGATCAGGGGAGGAACACTGAAGCTTTCTTT. Residues: CASSVDQGRNTEAFF.

This rearrangement joins TRBV12-5 to TRBJ1-4; 7 bases fit TRBD1. Germline CDR1 LGHNT, CDR2 FRNRAP. The CDR3 sequence is 14 residues long. J gave up 7 bases and V 6 bases, and 8 bases lay outside the gene matches. This CDR3 reads CASGSRGMSEKLFF. DNA of the CDR3: TGTGCTAGTGGCAGCAGGGGGATGAGTGAAAAACTGTTTTTT.

The CDR3 here is CAWSFGATNEKLFF. Here the CDR3 DNA reads TGTGCCTGGAGTTTTGGAGCAACTAATGAAAAACTGTTTTTT. The chain carries TRBV30 and TRBJ1-4; D is undetermined. Germline CDR1 is GTSNPN and CDR2 is SVGIG (reference sequence). V was shortened by 2 bases and J by 0 bases, with 7 bases between the two germline ends. The CDR3 has 14 residues.

This sequence joins TRBV27 and TRBJ1-1, with D perhaps TRBD1 (6 bases). Germline CDR1 and CDR2: MNHEY and SMNVEV (reference sequence). There are 14 residues in the CDR3. The V end was cut by 5 bases, the J end by 6 bases, with 16 bases between. The CDR3 loop reads CASSLRDRFAEAFF. The CDR3 DNA reads as TGTGCCAGCAGTCTCCGAGACAGGTTCGCTGAAGCTTTCTTT.

The rearrangement joins TRBV14 to TRBJ1-1, with no clear D. The CDR3 totals 16 residues. V lost 1 base to trimming and J lost 0 bases, with 12 bases between them. In germline, CDR1 is SGHDN, CDR2 FVKESK. The CDR3 DNA sequence: TGTGCCAGCAGCCAAGTCGAGTTACTCATGAACACTGAAGCTTTCTTT. Translated, it gives CASSQVELLMNTEAFF.

Note on this clone: An end of the junction does not agree with germline; a read error may underlie this. The chain combines TRBV7-7 with TRBJ2-2, with D tentatively TRBD2 (5 bases). The CDR3 covers 13 residues. Germline V gives CDR1 SSHAT, CDR2 FNYEAQ (reference sequence). CDR3 coding DNA: TGTGCTAGCAGCTTGGCGGGCAGCGGGGAGCTGTTTTTT. Its translation is CASSLAGSGELFF.

The chain is built from TRBV9 and TRBJ2-1, with 10 bases fitting TRBD1. This CDR3 comprises 15 residues. Germline CDR1 is SGDLS and CDR2 is YYNGEE. With V trimmed by 4 bases and J by 8 bases, 9 bases remained unmatched. DNA for the CDR3: TGTGCCAGCAGCATTGGGGACAGGGGATGGGATGAGCAGTTCTTC. It translates to CASSIGDRGWDEQFF. Together with reference TRBV9 and TRBJ2-1, the CDR3 gives the full variable domain: DSGVTQTPKHLITATGQRVTLRCSPRSGDLSVYWYQQSLDQGLQFLIQYYNGEERAKGNILERFSAQQFPDLHSELNLSSLELGDSALYFCASSIGDRGWDEQFFGPGTRLTVL.